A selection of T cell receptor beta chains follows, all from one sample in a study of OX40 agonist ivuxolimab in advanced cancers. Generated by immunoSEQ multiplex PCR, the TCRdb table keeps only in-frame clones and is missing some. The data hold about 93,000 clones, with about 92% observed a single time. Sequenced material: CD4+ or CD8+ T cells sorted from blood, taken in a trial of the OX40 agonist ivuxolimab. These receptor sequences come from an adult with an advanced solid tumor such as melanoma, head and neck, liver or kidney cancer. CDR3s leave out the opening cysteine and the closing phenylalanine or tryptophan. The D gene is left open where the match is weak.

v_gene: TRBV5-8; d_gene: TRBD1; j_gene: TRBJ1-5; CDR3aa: ASSGGQANQPQH
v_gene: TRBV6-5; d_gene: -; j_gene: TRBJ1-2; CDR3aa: ASRPPGSYGYT
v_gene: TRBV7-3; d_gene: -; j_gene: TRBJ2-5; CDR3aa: ASSFAGQETQY
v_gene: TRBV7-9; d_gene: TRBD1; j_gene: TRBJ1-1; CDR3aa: ASSPRQGMNTEAF
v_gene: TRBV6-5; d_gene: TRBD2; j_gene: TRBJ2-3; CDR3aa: ASRTGLASDTQY
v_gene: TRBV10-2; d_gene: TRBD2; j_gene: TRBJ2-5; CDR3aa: ASRPSGSEETQY
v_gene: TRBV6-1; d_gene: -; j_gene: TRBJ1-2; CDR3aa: ASSEGGRGYGYT
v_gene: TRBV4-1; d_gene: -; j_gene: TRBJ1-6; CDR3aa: ASSQDRGAEGSPLH
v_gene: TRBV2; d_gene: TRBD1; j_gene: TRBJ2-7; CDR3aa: ASRGQGVSYEQY
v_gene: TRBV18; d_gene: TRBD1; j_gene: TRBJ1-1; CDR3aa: ASSSGGAENTEAF
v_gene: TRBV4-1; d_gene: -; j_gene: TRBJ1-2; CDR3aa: ASSQDLQGRPNGYT
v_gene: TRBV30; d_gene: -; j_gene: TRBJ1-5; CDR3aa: AWSLEGNQPQH
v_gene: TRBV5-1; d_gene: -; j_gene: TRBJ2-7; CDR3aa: ASSLDPMSDEQY
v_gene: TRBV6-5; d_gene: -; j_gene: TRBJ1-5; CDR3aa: ASSYLTQGPYPQH
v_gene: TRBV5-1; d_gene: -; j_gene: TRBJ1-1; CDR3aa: ASSLDVGTTTEAF
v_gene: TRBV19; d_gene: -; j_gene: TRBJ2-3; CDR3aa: ASRRESRWGTDTQY
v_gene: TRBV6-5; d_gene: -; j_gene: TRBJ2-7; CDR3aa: ASSYSRSATSYEQY
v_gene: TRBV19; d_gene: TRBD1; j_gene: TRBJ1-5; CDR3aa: ASSVQGDSNQPQH
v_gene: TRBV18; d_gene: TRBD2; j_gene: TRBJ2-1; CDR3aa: ASSPRLAGVDNEQF
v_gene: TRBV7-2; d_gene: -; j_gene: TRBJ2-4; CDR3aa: ASGWAKNIQY
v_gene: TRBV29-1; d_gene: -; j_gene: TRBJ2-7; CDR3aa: SVSPPGQSSYEQY
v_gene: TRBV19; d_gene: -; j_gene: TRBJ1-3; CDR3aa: ASSRGTSGNTIY